The next 9 T cell receptor beta chains were all read from a single sample in a study of blood T cell repertoires in COVID-19. Clones were read by immunoSEQ multiplex PCR, and TCRdb kept only the in-frame ones, dropping some. Of 310,000 or so clones listed, 75% to 95% are singletons. Source material: PBMCs or T cells enriched from blood (not recorded which). The receptors originated from a woman aged 25-40 years who had recovered from COVID-19.

V and J are TRBV25-1 and TRBJ1-1; D call uncertain. CDR1 MGHDK and CDR2 SYGVNS come from the germline V gene. V was clipped by 0 bases and J by 6 bases, with 8 bases between them. CDR3 size: 13 residues. The CDR3 DNA is TGTGCCAGCAGTGAATATGGGAGATCTGAAGCTTTCTTT. Amino acid sequence: CASSEYGRSEAFF.

CDR3 region: CASSQEGGEAFF. Here the CDR3 DNA reads TGTGCCAGCAGCCAAGAGGGGGGTGAAGCTTTCTTT. The V gene is TRBV4-2, the J gene TRBJ1-1; D is possibly TRBD1 (5 bases). The germline V gene encodes CDR1 LGHNA and CDR2 YNFKEQ. Trimming left V 0 bases short and J 7 bases short, with 6 bases between. The CDR3 length is 12 residues.

The chain uses TRBV10-3 and TRBJ1-2, with 7 bases matching TRBD1. There are 13 residues in the CDR3. With V trimmed by 10 bases and J by 3 bases, 8 bases remained unmatched. Germline values: CDR1 ENHRY, CDR2 SYGVKD. CDR3 sequence reads: CATSMGTDYGYTF. In DNA, the CDR3 is TGTGCCACATCCATGGGGACAGACTATGGCTACACCTTC.

The chain employs TRBV19 and TRBJ1-1; weak D call: TRBD1 (5 bases). V was cut by 5 bases and J by 7 bases, with 14 bases left in between. Germline V gene sequence: CDR1 LNHDA, CDR2 SQIVND (reference sequence). The CDR3 consists of 13 residues. The CDR3 protein is CASSPGGRNEAFF. The DNA of the CDR3 is TGTGCCAGTAGTCCCGGGGGACGTAATGAAGCTTTCTTT.

The chain couples TRBV6-4 to TRBJ2-3; 7 nucleotides align to TRBD2. The CDR3 consists of 14 residues. Trimming at V came to 8 bases and at J to 4 bases, leaving 9 bases not matched to a gene. Germline V gene sequence: CDR1 MRHNA, CDR2 SNTAGT. CDR3 nucleotide sequence: TGTGCCAGCCGGGAGGCTATGAGACCAGATACGCAGTATTTT. Amino acid sequence: CASREAMRPDTQYF.

The rearrangement uses TRBV7-2 and TRBJ2-3; D is possibly TRBD2 (5 bases). The CDR3 length is 12 residues. CDR1 and CDR2 from the germline V gene are SGHTA and FQGNSA. V dropped 4 bases and J dropped 7 bases, with 9 bases sitting between them. The chain's CDR3 is CASSSRGNTQYF. CDR3 coding DNA: TGTGCCAGCAGCTCCCGGGGAAATACGCAGTATTTT.

V gene TRBV30 combines with J gene TRBJ2-1, with 7 positions matching TRBD2. Germline values: CDR1 GTSNPN, CDR2 SVGIG (reference sequence). The V and J ends lost 2 bases and 4 bases, in that order; junction bases with no gene match: 8. CDR3 size: 15 residues. The CDR3 nucleotides are TGTGCCTGGAGTTTTGAGGCTAGCGGATACAATGAGCAGTTCTTC. The encoded protein is CAWSFEASGYNEQFF. The whole variable domain, filled in from reference TRBV30 and TRBJ2-1, reads SQTIHQWPATLVQPVGSPLSLECTVEGTSNPNLYWYRQAAGRGLQLLFYSVGIGQISSEVPQNLSASRPQDRQFILSSKKLLLSDSGFYLCAWSFEASGYNEQFFGPGTRLTVL.

This chain joins TRBV7-2 and TRBJ1-4, with D possibly being TRBD1 (5 bases). The germline V gene has CDR1 SGHTA and CDR2 FQGNSA. V was cut by 5 bases and J by 0 bases, with 10 bases left in between. The CDR3 consists of 15 residues. For the CDR3, the DNA is TGTGCCAGCAGCCCAGGGTTTCCAACTAATGAAAAACTGTTTTTT. Translation gives CASSPGFPTNEKLFF.

The rearrangement uses TRBV11-2 and TRBJ2-2; a weak D match, TRBD1 (6 bases). The CDR3 totals 19 residues. Between the trimmed V and J ends, which lost 4 bases and 4 bases, there was a span of 25 bases. CDR1 and CDR2 (germline): SGHAT, FQNNGV. The CDR3 nucleotides are TGTGCCAGCAGCTCATCCGGGACAATCGCCTTTCGAGGCACCGGGGAGCTGTTTTTT. Encoded protein: CASSSSGTIAFRGTGELFF.